A selection of T cell receptor beta chains follows, all from one sample in a study of Graves' ophthalmopathy and Graves' hyperthyroidism. TCRdb re-called the multiplex PCR reads with MiXCR, one entry per CDR3 protein. The table shows under 800,000 distinct CDR3 sequences, with approximately 22% occurring only once. Specimen: peripheral blood. The source of these receptors is a woman aged 18 to 35 with stable Graves' hyperthyroidism. Some clones in this sample may be carry-over from other donors' samples. The CDR3 runs from the conserved cysteine through the conserved F or W. Fields, in order: V gene, J gene, D gene, clone size, CDR3 protein, CDR3 DNA. The D gene is left open where the match is weak. The size field is filled for only some rows; it gives once, few, many or a size class.

V: TRBV29-1
J: TRBJ2-7
D: TRBD1
size: many
CDR3: CSVEGQTGRMGPGEQYF
DNA: TGCAGCGTTGAAGGACAGACAGGGAGAATGGGTCCGGGAGAGCAGTACTTC

V: TRBV12-3/TRBV12-4
J: TRBJ1-2
D: TRBD1
size: .
CDR3: CASSRDRGLRGYTF
DNA: TGTGCCAGCAGTCGGGACAGGGGGTTACGTGGCTACACCTTC

V: TRBV6-1
J: TRBJ1-1
D: TRBD1
size: .
CDR3: CASSEAPRGVNTEAFF
DNA: TGTGCCAGCAGTGAAGCGCCCAGGGGGGTGAACACTGAAGCTTTCTTT

V: TRBV30
J: TRBJ1-2
D: .
size: many
CDR3: CAWRSAAANYGYTF
DNA: TGTGCCTGGAGATCGGCAGCTGCTAACTATGGCTACACCTTC

V: TRBV6-2/TRBV6-3
J: TRBJ1-5
D: .
size: many
CDR3: CASRRRRVRAVNQPQHF
DNA: TGTGCCAGCAGACGCCGACGGGTAAGGGCCGTCAATCAGCCCCAGCATTTT

V: TRBV12-3/TRBV12-4
J: TRBJ1-2
D: .
size: few
CDR3: CASSLGTQPLYGYTF
DNA: TGTGCCAGCAGTTTGGGGACCCAACCACTCTATGGCTACACCTTC

V: TRBV20-1
J: TRBJ1-2
D: .
size: many
CDR3: CSHRNYGYTF
DNA: TGCAGTCACAGGAACTATGGCTACACCTTC

V: TRBV5-1
J: TRBJ2-2
D: TRBD2
size: few
CDR3: CASSLAPFGVAGGSTGELFF
DNA: TGCGCCAGCAGCTTGGCACCCTTCGGGGTAGCGGGAGGATCGACCGGGGAGCTGTTTTTT

V: TRBV20-1
J: TRBJ1-1
D: .
size: many
CDR3: CSARLQSMNTEAFF
DNA: TGCAGTGCTAGACTACAGAGTATGAACACTGAAGCTTTCTTT

V: TRBV30
J: TRBJ2-7
D: .
size: many
CDR3: CAWTTGFYEQYF
DNA: TGTGCCTGGACTACAGGGTTCTACGAGCAGTACTTC

V: TRBV3-1
J: TRBJ1-2
D: .
size: few
CDR3: CASSQTDGGDYGYTF
DNA: TGTGCCAGCAGCCAAACCGATGGGGGGGACTATGGCTACACCTTC